The 20 T cell receptor beta chains below were found in one sample sequenced in a study of cytomegalovirus exposure and HLA in healthy donors. Primers for the PCR totalled 60 Vbeta and 13 Jbeta. The protocol was immunoSEQ multiplex PCR, while the TCRdb copy is restricted to in-frame clones and leaves out a portion. The sample lists 100,000 to 150,000 clones; 80% were seen once. Sequenced sample: PBMCs. These receptors were obtained from a female donor in good health and CMV-seronegative.

This clone was counted a few times. V usage is TRBV28 and J usage is TRBJ1-5; TRBD1 is a possible D gene (6 bases). V gave up 5 bases and J gave up 6 bases, with 14 bases separating them. Germline values: CDR1 MDHEN, CDR2 SYDVKM. CDR3 length: 14 residues. CDR3 amino acids: CASSPSQGTQPQHF. Written as DNA, the CDR3 is TGTGCCAGCAGTCCTAGTCAGGGGACTCAGCCCCAGCATTTT.

The chain carries TRBV6-5 and TRBJ2-7; possible D gene TRBD1, 6 bases. This CDR3 has 14 residues. Looked up from germline, CDR1 is MNHEY and CDR2 is SVGAGI. Trimming took 6 bases from V and 4 from J, leaving 16 bases between them. CDR3 residues: CASRQGIARYEQYF. The CDR3 bases are TGTGCCAGCAGGCAGGGGATTGCAAGATACGAGCAGTACTTC.

The chain employs TRBV19 and TRBJ1-5; 8 bases are a match to TRBD1. After removal of 8 bases from V and 0 bases from J, the junction contained 12 bases not matched to a gene. This CDR3 spans 17 amino acids. CDR1 LNHDA and CDR2 SQIVND come from the germline V gene (reference sequence). CDR3 amino acids: CASAQGAQTLSNQPQHF. In DNA form, the CDR3 reads TGTGCCAGTGCTCAGGGGGCCCAGACCCTTAGCAATCAGCCCCAGCATTTT.

This chain's CDR3 is CASSTRGAGENEQYF. The CDR3 bases are TGTGCCAGCAGCACCCGGGGGGCAGGGGAGAACGAGCAGTACTTC. This chain uses TRBV9 with TRBJ2-7; the D gene is possibly TRBD2 (7 bases). Trimming took off 4 bases at V and 5 bases at J, with 19 bases between the two ends. The CDR3 totals 15 residues. Germline assignment: CDR1 SGDLS and CDR2 YYNGEE.

This clone was found a few times. J is TRBJ1-5 and V is TRBV27, with a tentative D call TRBD1 (6 bases). In germline, CDR1 is MNHEY, CDR2 SMNVEV (reference sequence). V was clipped by 6 bases and J by 6 bases, with 15 bases between them. The length of the CDR3 is 14 residues. The CDR3 protein is CASSKNRDGQPQHF. The CDR3 DNA reads TGTGCCAGCAGCAAAAACAGGGATGGTCAGCCCCAGCATTTT.

This chain connects TRBV6-5 to TRBJ1-1; 7 bases agree with TRBD1. Germline CDR1 MNHEY, CDR2 SVGAGI. The ends lost 2 bases at V and 4 bases at J; junction bases unmatched: 7. The CDR3 is 15 amino acids. The CDR3 here is CASSYTDRAPTEAFF. CDR3 nucleotide sequence: TGTGCCAGCAGTTACACCGACAGGGCCCCCACTGAAGCTTTCTTT.

In DNA form, the CDR3 reads TGTGCCAGCGGAAGACCGGGGTTCTCTCAAGAGACCCAGTACTTC. Translating it yields CASGRPGFSQETQYF. The V call is TRBV27, the J call TRBJ2-5; possibly TRBD2 for D (5 bases). The CDR3 sequence is 15 residues long. Trimming shortened V by 8 bases and J by 2 bases, and 18 bases separated the two germline ends. Germline V gives CDR1 MNHEY, CDR2 SMNVEV (reference sequence).

The V gene is TRBV27, the J gene TRBJ2-7, with a weak D call TRBD1 (6 bases). The CDR3 has 14 amino acids. Per the germline V gene, CDR1 is MNHEY and CDR2 is SMNVEV (reference sequence). V dropped 3 bases and J dropped 3 bases, with 12 bases sitting between them. The CDR3: CASSFGARGYEQYF. The DNA for the CDR3 is TGTGCCAGCAGTTTTGGCGCCAGGGGCTACGAGCAGTACTTC.

The rearrangement uses TRBV5-1 and TRBJ2-7, with TRBD2 matching 14 bases. The length of the CDR3 is 18 residues. Trimming removed 3 bases from V and 7 bases from J; junction bases left unmatched: 15. Germline-derived CDR1 and CDR2 are SGHRS and YFSETQ. The CDR3 DNA reads as TGCGCCAGCAGCTCGGCTTACCCAGGGACTAGCGGGAGTGGGGAGCAGTACTTC. Its translation is CASSSAYPGTSGSGEQYF.

The chain employs TRBV4-1 and TRBJ1-3; no reliable D call. This CDR3 is 16 amino acids long. The V gene lost 4 bases and the J gene lost 0 bases, with 13 bases spanning the gap. CDR1 is MGHRA, CDR2 YSYEKL, per germline. The CDR3 reads CASSRVPGSSGNTIYF. The CDR3 DNA is TGCGCCAGCAGCCGAGTACCGGGTTCCTCTGGAAACACCATATATTTT.

J is TRBJ2-7 and V is TRBV5-6, with TRBD1 as a possible D gene (6 bases). Trimming took off 2 bases at V and 3 bases at J, with 15 bases between the two ends. The CDR3 has 15 amino acids. CDR1 is SGHDT, CDR2 YYEEEE, per germline. The CDR3 here is CASSLTGTPLYEQYF. For the CDR3, the DNA is TGTGCCAGCAGCTTAACCGGGACACCACTCTACGAGCAGTACTTC.

This chain connects TRBV2 to TRBJ1-5; TRBD1 is a possible D gene (5 bases). The germline V gene has CDR1 SNHLY and CDR2 FYNNEI. The CDR3 extends over 14 amino acids. The V end lost 5 bases, the J end lost 4 bases, and 12 bases lay between the germline ends. The CDR3 DNA follows: TGTGCCAGCAGTTGGGACTCCCAAAATCAGCCCCAGCATTTT. Translated, it gives CASSWDSQNQPQHF.

The chain employs TRBV9 and TRBJ2-4, with D maybe TRBD2 (6 bases). The CDR3 runs to 14 residues. Deletions cut 3 bases from V and 5 bases from J, with 12 bases between. Germline CDR1 SGDLS, CDR2 YYNGEE. This CDR3 is CASSDRVAENIQYF. In DNA, the CDR3 is TGTGCCAGCAGCGACCGGGTAGCGGAAAACATTCAGTACTTC.

The genes are TRBV19 and TRBJ2-5, with TRBD2 matching 8 bases. Germline CDR1 and CDR2: LNHDA and SQIVND (reference sequence). The V gene end was trimmed by 7 bases and the J gene end by 4 bases; junction bases not matched to a gene: 5. The CDR3 covers 13 residues. For the CDR3, the DNA is TGTGCCAGTAAAACTCGGGGGGGAGAGACCCAGTACTTC. Protein sequence: CASKTRGGETQYF.

The gene calls are TRBV5-5 and TRBJ2-7; D might be TRBD1 (6 bases). This CDR3 has 15 amino acids. Germline V gene sequence: CDR1 SGHKS, CDR2 YYEKEE (reference sequence). V lost 2 bases, J lost 1 base, and 13 bases lay in between. The CDR3 here is CASSLFEDSSYEQYF. The CDR3 nucleotides are TGTGCCAGCAGCTTATTCGAGGACAGTTCCTACGAGCAGTACTTC.

The rearrangement joins TRBV27 to TRBJ2-1; 10 bases are a match to TRBD2. The germline V gene has CDR1 MNHEY and CDR2 SMNVEV (reference sequence). V lost 9 bases, J lost 13 bases, and 15 bases stayed unmatched. The CDR3 runs to 14 residues. The CDR3 nucleotides read TGTGCCAGTAAGCGGGAGGGCCGATCATTGTCTCAGTTCTTC. Its translation is CASKREGRSLSQFF.

This rearrangement joins TRBV7-6 to TRBJ1-6, with D possibly TRBD1 on 5 matching bases. The germline V gene encodes CDR1 SGHVS and CDR2 FNYEAQ. Trimming removed 1 base from V and 2 bases from J, with 12 bases in between. This CDR3 has 17 residues. This CDR3 is CASSLGSRGTYNSPLHF. The CDR3 nucleotides read TGTGCCAGCAGCTTAGGGTCAAGGGGCACCTATAATTCACCCCTCCACTTT. The full variable domain, its missing parts supplied by reference TRBV7-6 and TRBJ1-6, is GAGVSQSPRYKVTKRGQDVALRCDPISGHVSLYWYRQALGQGPEFLTYFNYEAQQDKSGLPNDRFSAERPEGSISTLTIQRTEQRDSAMYRCASSLGSRGTYNSPLHFGNGTRLTVT.

The chain has TRBV20-1 and TRBJ2-2, with 9 bases fitting TRBD1. The germline V gene has CDR1 DFQATT and CDR2 SNEGSKA (reference sequence). This CDR3 has 11 residues. Written as DNA, the CDR3 is TGCCGACAGGGGGTGACCGGGGAGCTGTTTTTT. Amino acids: CRQGVTGELFF.

The rearrangement links TRBV5-4 to TRBJ1-4; D not certain. Trimming pared 4 bases from V and 8 bases from J, leaving 12 bases between. CDR1 is SGHNT, CDR2 YYREEE, per germline (reference sequence). CDR3 length equals 13 residues. CDR3 protein: CASSRSSGEKLFF. The CDR3 bases are TGTGCCAGCAGCCGGTCGTCAGGCGAAAAACTGTTTTTT.

The genes are TRBV19 and TRBJ2-1; 13 bases fit TRBD2. This CDR3 is built from 17 residues. Trimming took 3 bases from V and 0 from J; bases not matched to a gene: 2. Germline CDR1 and CDR2: LNHDA and SQIVND (reference sequence). For the CDR3, the DNA is TGTGCCAGTAGTATCAGGACTAGCGGGGGCTCCTACAATGAGCAGTTCTTC. Translating it yields CASSIRTSGGSYNEQFF.